A single TCR beta chain is shown here with its context. Antigen: not known. Evenly divided among several immunoSEQ plates was the genomic DNA of each subset. Replicate PCRs for sorted subsets used approximately 220 ng DNA; this equaled about 30,000 T cell genomes. The repertoire was sequenced with immunoSEQ multiplex PCR; TCRdb's copy has only in-frame clones and lacks some. The sample lists approximately 640,000 clones, 90% seen once, with approximately 35% in the top ten. This sample was included in a study of shared clonotypes between healthy human individuals. The study, taken as a whole, reports: What rarefaction showed was incomplete sorted-subset sequencing despite large depth. Blood was the sole source, and tissue repertoires probably differ.

Sequences were obtained from memory CD8+ T cells from PBMCs. Subset specified: CD45RO+ cells pooled with CCR7-negative TemRA cells. This sequence was found in a man between 18 and 35 years old in good health. Some clones in this sample may be carry-over from other donors' samples.

CDR3 in DNA: TGTGCCAGCAGTGACTCAAGGCTAGCGGCCGGGGAGCTGTTTTTT. Translation gives CASSDSRLAAGELFF. The chain has TRBV6-4 and TRBJ2-2; 7 bases are shared with TRBD2. Germline values: CDR1 MRHNA, CDR2 SNTAGT. V lost 0 bases and J lost 6; bases outside the gene matches: 4. This CDR3 has 15 amino acids.